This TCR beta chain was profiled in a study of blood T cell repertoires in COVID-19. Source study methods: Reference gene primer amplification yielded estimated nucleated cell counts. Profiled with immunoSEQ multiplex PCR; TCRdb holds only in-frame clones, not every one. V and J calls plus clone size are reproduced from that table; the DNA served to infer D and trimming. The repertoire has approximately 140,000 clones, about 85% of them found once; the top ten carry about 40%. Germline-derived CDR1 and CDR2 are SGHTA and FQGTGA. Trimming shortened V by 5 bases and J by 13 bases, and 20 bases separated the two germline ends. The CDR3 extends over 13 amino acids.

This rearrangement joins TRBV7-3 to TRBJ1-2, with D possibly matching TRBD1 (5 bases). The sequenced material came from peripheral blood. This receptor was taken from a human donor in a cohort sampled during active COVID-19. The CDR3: CASSPGSSTEGTF. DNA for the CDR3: TGTGCCAGCAGCCCAGGGAGCTCGACGGAGGGCACCTTC.